A selection of T cell receptor beta chains follows, all from one sample in a study of cytomegalovirus exposure and HLA in healthy donors. Repertoires were generated with immunoSEQ multiplex PCR, while TCRdb's copy carries only in-frame clones and drops some. The sample includes 95,000 or so clones, around 70% of them seen just once. Sample: PBMCs. The receptor source for this set is a woman in her 50s in good health and CMV-seropositive. The CDR3 runs from the conserved cysteine through the conserved F or W. The D gene is left open where the match is weak. Clone size is given for some rows only: seen once, a few or many times, or a class if the clone is expanded.

d_call: NA
cdr3_length: 16
v_call: TRBV7-9
j_call: TRBJ2-1
clone_size: NA
cdr3_nt: TGTTCCAGCAGCCCGACAGGGGCAGGGGAGGGGCATGAGCAGTTCTTC
cdr3_aa: CSSSPTGAGEGHEQFF

d_call: NA
cdr3_length: 15
v_call: TRBV28
j_call: TRBJ2-1
clone_size: NA
cdr3_nt: TGTGCCAGCAGGCCATGGCGACACAGGAACGGTGAGCAGTTCTTC
cdr3_aa: CASRPWRHRNGEQFF

d_call: NA
cdr3_length: 14
v_call: TRBV11-2
j_call: TRBJ2-7
clone_size: NA
cdr3_nt: TGTGCCAGCAGCCTCCCAGGCAGGAACTACGAGCAGTACTTC
cdr3_aa: CASSLPGRNYEQYF

d_call: NA
cdr3_length: 14
v_call: TRBV28
j_call: TRBJ2-2
clone_size: NA
cdr3_nt: TGTGCCAGCAGTTTACGGCGGTACACCGGGGAGCTGTTTTTT
cdr3_aa: CASSLRRYTGELFF

d_call: NA
cdr3_length: 16
v_call: TRBV5-1
j_call: TRBJ1-1
clone_size: NA
cdr3_nt: TGCGCCAGCAGCTTGGTTCACAGGTCGCGGGGAACTGAAGCTTTCTTT
cdr3_aa: CASSLVHRSRGTEAFF

d_call: TRBD1
cdr3_length: 14
v_call: TRBV6-5
j_call: TRBJ2-7
clone_size: NA
cdr3_nt: TGTGCCAGCAGCCCACCCGACAGGGCTTACGAGCAGTACTTC
cdr3_aa: CASSPPDRAYEQYF

d_call: NA
cdr3_length: 10
v_call: TRBV5-1
j_call: TRBJ2-5
clone_size: NA
cdr3_nt: TGCGCCAATGTTTTCGGGACCCAGTACTTC
cdr3_aa: CANVFGTQYF

d_call: TRBD1
cdr3_length: 15
v_call: TRBV2
j_call: TRBJ2-7
clone_size: NA
cdr3_nt: TGTGCCAGCATTGGGACAGGGCCCCAAACCTACGAGCAGTACTTC
cdr3_aa: CASIGTGPQTYEQYF

d_call: NA
cdr3_length: 14
v_call: TRBV5-4
j_call: TRBJ1-4
clone_size: once
cdr3_nt: TGTGCCAGCAGCCAGGGGAGGGTGAATGAAAAACTGTTTTTT
cdr3_aa: CASSQGRVNEKLFF

d_call: NA
cdr3_length: 14
v_call: TRBV19
j_call: TRBJ1-1
clone_size: NA
cdr3_nt: TGTGCCAGTAGCCCCGAGGGCTTCGCACGTGAAGCTTTCTTT
cdr3_aa: CASSPEGFAREAFF

d_call: NA
cdr3_length: 16
v_call: TRBV11-2
j_call: TRBJ1-5
clone_size: once
cdr3_nt: TGTGCCAGCAGCCCCAATACCCGAGGTAGCAATCAGCCCCAGCATTTT
cdr3_aa: CASSPNTRGSNQPQHF

d_call: NA
cdr3_length: 14
v_call: TRBV28
j_call: TRBJ2-7
clone_size: NA
cdr3_nt: TGTGCCAGCAGCCTGAGGGGGGGCATAGGCGAGCAGTACTTC
cdr3_aa: CASSLRGGIGEQYF

d_call: NA
cdr3_length: 14
v_call: TRBV18
j_call: TRBJ2-2
clone_size: NA
cdr3_nt: TGTGCCAGCTCACCACCTAGCGGTACCGGGGAGCTGTTTTTT
cdr3_aa: CASSPPSGTGELFF

d_call: TRBD1
cdr3_length: 15
v_call: TRBV6-6
j_call: TRBJ2-2
clone_size: NA
cdr3_nt: TGTGCCAGCAGTTTAAGACAGGGGGGTACCGGGGAGCTGTTTTTT
cdr3_aa: CASSLRQGGTGELFF

d_call: TRBD1
cdr3_length: 14
v_call: TRBV30
j_call: TRBJ1-2
clone_size: NA
cdr3_nt: TGTGCCTGCCTGACAGGGGGAACGGGTTATGGCCACACCTTC
cdr3_aa: CACLTGGTGYGHTF

d_call: TRBD2
cdr3_length: 17
v_call: TRBV5-1
j_call: TRBJ2-5
clone_size: NA
cdr3_nt: TGCGCCAGCAGCTCGGACGCCACTAGCGGGACTAACAGAGAGCAGTACTTC
cdr3_aa: CASSSDATSGTNREQYF

d_call: TRBD2
cdr3_length: 16
v_call: TRBV28
j_call: TRBJ2-2
clone_size: few
cdr3_nt: TGTGCCAGCAGTTTTGGGGAGGGAGGGTACACCGGGGAGCTGTTTTTT
cdr3_aa: CASSFGEGGYTGELFF

d_call: NA
cdr3_length: 15
v_call: TRBV7-9
j_call: TRBJ2-5
clone_size: NA
cdr3_nt: TGTTCCAGCAGCTCTGCGGAACCAGCCCAAGAGACCCAGTACTTC
cdr3_aa: CSSSSAEPAQETQYF

d_call: NA
cdr3_length: 15
v_call: TRBV7-8
j_call: TRBJ2-7
clone_size: NA
cdr3_nt: TGTGCCAGCAGCTTAGGACGTAGGAGCTCCTACGAGCAGTACTTC
cdr3_aa: CASSLGRRSSYEQYF

d_call: NA
cdr3_length: 16
v_call: TRBV27
j_call: TRBJ2-1
clone_size: NA
cdr3_nt: TGTGCCAGCAGTACCCAGGGGAGCGGAGGATACAATGAGCAGTTCTTC
cdr3_aa: CASSTQGSGGYNEQFF